The sample holds one count of the clone carrying this T cell receptor (beta chain). Antigen unknown. The record originates from a study of a mutant IDH1 vaccine in newly diagnosed glioma. Study context: Before enrollment, the patients had been treated with radiotherapy alone, temozolomide alone, or both together. Most of them had received both.

CDR1 is SNHLY, CDR2 FYNNEI, per germline. Trimming removed 6 bases from V and 0 bases from J; junction bases left unmatched: 11. CDR3 length: 17 residues. General observations from the study: Pseudoprogression seemed unrelated to changes in top peripheral T cell clonotypes.

Assay: immunoSEQ multiplex PCR; the TCRdb copy retains only in-frame clones and omits some. The sample has approximately 88,000 clones, around 77% seen once. Described time point: baseline, week 1 (first vaccination visit). Treatment described: pre-vaccination baseline after standard-of-care therapy. Every donor had a new WHO grade 3 or 4 astrocytoma that was IDH1-mutant, with loss of nuclear ATRX. The rearrangement joins TRBV2 to TRBJ1-3; 7 bases are shared with TRBD1. The receptor's source is a man aged 35-49 years with glioma. The sequencing used PBMCs, collected from a glioma patient treated with radiotherapy, temozolomide or both. CDR3 residues: CASRVPRGPDSGNTIYF. The CDR3, as DNA: TGTGCCAGCAGGGTCCCGAGGGGGCCTGACTCTGGAAACACCATATATTTT. The full variable domain, rest sourced from reference TRBV2 and TRBJ1-3, is EPEVTQTPSHQVTQMGQEVILRCVPISNHLYFYWYRQILGQKVEFLVSFYNNEISEKSEIFDDQFSVERPDGSNFTLKIRSTKLEDSAMYFCASRVPRGPDSGNTIYFGEGSWLTVV.